Listed below are T cell receptor beta chains from one sample, sequenced in a study of blood T cells in healthy people across ages. MiXCR, run by TCRdb on the 5' RACE reads, gives a single entry per CDR3 protein. The table has hundreds of thousands of distinct CDR3 sequences, about 47% seen once; the top ten hold about a sixth. The sequencing input was blood. The receptors originated from a man older than 75 in good health. The CDR3 runs from the conserved cysteine through the conserved F or W. A D gene is named only where the DNA matches it firmly. Clone size is shown for a subset of rows, as once, few, many or a class of expanded clone.

D: TRBD1
size: .
V: TRBV6-1
J: TRBJ1-5
DNA: TGTGCCAGCAGTGACACAGGGGAGGGGCAGCCCCAGCATTTT
CDR3: CASSDTGEGQPQHF

D: TRBD2
size: .
V: TRBV11-2
J: TRBJ2-5
DNA: TGTGCCAGCAGTTTGCGAAAGGGACTAGCTGAGACCCAGTACTTC
CDR3: CASSLRKGLAETQYF

D: .
size: few
V: TRBV5-1
J: TRBJ2-3
DNA: TGCGCCAGCAGCCCACACTCGGAGCCAGATACGCAGTATTTT
CDR3: CASSPHSEPDTQYF

D: .
size: .
V: TRBV30
J: TRBJ2-7
DNA: TGTGCCTGGAATCGGGGCTCCTACGAGCAGTACTTC
CDR3: CAWNRGSYEQYF

D: .
size: once
V: TRBV29-1
J: TRBJ2-1
DNA: TGCAGCGTTGGGTATGGCGATGAGCAGTTCTTC
CDR3: CSVGYGDEQFF

D: TRBD2
size: .
V: TRBV7-2
J: TRBJ2-7
DNA: TGTGCCAACAGCTTACTGATCAGCGGGATGTACGAGCAGTACTTC
CDR3: CANSLLISGMYEQYF

D: .
size: .
V: TRBV2
J: TRBJ2-5
DNA: TGTGCCAGCAGGGGACCCCAGAAGGGGGAGACCCAGTACTTC
CDR3: CASRGPQKGETQYF

D: .
size: .
V: TRBV4-3
J: TRBJ1-1
DNA: TGCGCCAGCAGCCTCCTTGGACAGACGAACACTGAAGCTTTCTTT
CDR3: CASSLLGQTNTEAFF

D: .
size: .
V: TRBV6-5
J: TRBJ1-1
DNA: TGTGCCAGCAGTTACTTAACGACGGGCGGGACTGAAGCTTTCTTT
CDR3: CASSYLTTGGTEAFF

D: TRBD1
size: .
V: TRBV27
J: TRBJ2-7
DNA: TGTGCCAGCAGTCAAAACAGGGGGCCCCACGAGCAGTACTTC
CDR3: CASSQNRGPHEQYF

D: .
size: .
V: TRBV27
J: TRBJ2-2
DNA: TGTGCCAGTTCTCTTGGGAGTACCGGGGAGCTGTTTTTT
CDR3: CASSLGSTGELFF

D: .
size: .
V: TRBV7-2
J: TRBJ2-7
DNA: TGTGCCAGCAGCTTTGGGGACCCTGATGGCGAGCAGTACTTC
CDR3: CASSFGDPDGEQYF

D: .
size: .
V: TRBV10-3
J: TRBJ2-5
DNA: TGTGCCATCAGTGGGGACAACCAAGAGACCCAGTACTTC
CDR3: CAISGDNQETQYF

D: TRBD2
size: .
V: TRBV20-1
J: TRBJ2-7
DNA: TGCAGTGCTAGAGGGTCAAGCGGGAAAAATGAGCAGTACTTC
CDR3: CSARGSSGKNEQYF

D: .
size: .
V: TRBV7-2
J: TRBJ2-1
DNA: TGTGCCAGCAGCTTAGCTCCCTGGGGCAATGAGCAGTTCTTC
CDR3: CASSLAPWGNEQFF

D: TRBD2
size: once
V: TRBV2
J: TRBJ2-3
DNA: TGTGCCAGCAGTGAAGTGCGGCGGGGGTACAACACAGATACGCAGTATTTT
CDR3: CASSEVRRGYNTDTQYF

D: TRBD2
size: few
V: TRBV20-1
J: TRBJ2-3
DNA: TGCAGTGCTAAATCGGGAGGATCGGATACGCAGTATTTT
CDR3: CSAKSGGSDTQYF

D: .
size: few
V: TRBV6-1
J: TRBJ2-4
DNA: TGTGCCAGCAGTGAAGCGATGGAAAACATTCAGTACTTC
CDR3: CASSEAMENIQYF